This entry describes one T cell receptor (beta chain). Its target is not known. This record comes from a study of cytotoxic CD8 clonotypes in ibrutinib-treated CLL. The overall study: Mean values per sample were 250,000 to 300,000 productive templates and tens of thousands of productive rearrangements.

The repertoire was sequenced with immunoSEQ multiplex PCR; TCRdb's copy has only in-frame clones and lacks some. Of over 25,000 clones listed, 62% are singletons. The length of the CDR3 is 19 residues. Germline V lookup: CDR1 SEHNR, CDR2 FQNEAQ (reference sequence). V dropped 5 bases and J dropped 7; count of bases not matched to a gene: 18. Whole-study findings and limits: Clonality showed a rise at ibrutinib response that reversed toward baseline at progression. Pretreatment clonality was elevated relative to age-matched healthy donors and paralleled circulating CD8+ T-cell counts.

The chain links TRBV7-9 to TRBJ1-6; 9 bases line up with TRBD1. Sample: PBMCs, taken before ibrutinib treatment. This receptor was obtained from a human donor with chronic lymphocytic leukemia. The CDR3 reads CASSPILTGGFSWNSPLHF. The CDR3 nucleotides are TGTGCCAGCAGCCCCATCCTGACAGGGGGGTTTTCGTGGAATTCACCCCTCCACTTT. The full variable domain, with the rest looked up from reference TRBV7-9 and TRBJ1-6, is DTGVSQNPRHKITKRGQNVTFRCDPISEHNRLYWYRQTLGQGPEFLTYFQNEAQLEKSRLLSDRFSAERPKGSFSTLEIQRTEQGDSAMYLCASSPILTGGFSWNSPLHFGNGTRLTVT.